The source of this T cell receptor beta chain is a study of blood T cells in healthy people across ages. This clonotype was counted a single time. Antigen: not known. Broader study findings: Donor CMV status, an unknown factor, possibly confounded changes in expanded clonotypes. Strong correlation existed between TCR beta diversity and naive T cell percentage.

The CDR3 runs 15 residues. V was pared by 5 bases and J by 1 base, with 5 bases of the junction left unmatched. From germline, CDR1 is SGHAT and CDR2 FQDESV (reference sequence). Individuals who donated were healthy Caucasians from Russia aged roughly 6 to 100. Using a J-beta primer mix together with a sample-barcoded 5' primer, a second PCR was run for roughly 6 to 11 cycles. All cDNA molecules were each tagged by a template-switch adaptor with 12 random nucleotides. One entry per CDR3 protein, called by TCRdb with MiXCR from the 5' RACE reads. The table records about 780,000 distinct CDR3 sequences, more than 35% of them present only once.

The specimen sequenced was blood. The TCR originated in a man older than 75 in good health. V usage is TRBV11-1 and J usage is TRBJ2-7; 10 bases line up with TRBD2. The CDR3, as DNA: TGTGCCAGCAGCACCATAGCGGGAGGTTCCTACGAGCAGTACTTC. This sequence encodes CASSTIAGGSYEQYF.